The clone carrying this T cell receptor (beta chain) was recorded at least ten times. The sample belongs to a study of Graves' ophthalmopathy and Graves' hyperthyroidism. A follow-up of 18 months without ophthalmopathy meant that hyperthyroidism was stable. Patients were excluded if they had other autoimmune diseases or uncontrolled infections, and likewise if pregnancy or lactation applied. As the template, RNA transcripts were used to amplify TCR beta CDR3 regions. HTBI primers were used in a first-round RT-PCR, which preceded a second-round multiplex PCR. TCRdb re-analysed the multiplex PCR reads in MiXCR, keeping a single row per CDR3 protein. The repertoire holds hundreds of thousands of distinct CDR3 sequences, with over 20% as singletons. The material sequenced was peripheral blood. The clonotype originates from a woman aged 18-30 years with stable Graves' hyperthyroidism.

The CDR3 region has the DNA TGTGCCAGCAGCTTGTCCAGGGGTGGTTTGGAGACCCAGTACTTC. It codes for CASSLSRGGLETQYF. V is TRBV5-5 and J is TRBJ2-5, with TRBD1 as a possible D gene (6 bases). Germline V gene data show CDR1 as SGHKS and CDR2 as YYEKEE (reference sequence). The V end lost 1 base, the J end lost 5 bases, and 15 bases lay between the germline ends. The CDR3 extends over 15 amino acids. The variable domain in full, with the rest retrieved from reference TRBV5-5 and TRBJ2-5, is DAGVTQSPTHLIKTRGQQVTLRCSPISGHKSVSWYQQVLGQGPQFIFQYYEKEERGRGNFPDRFSARQFPNYSSELNVNALLLGDSALYLCASSLSRGGLETQYFGPGTRLLVL.